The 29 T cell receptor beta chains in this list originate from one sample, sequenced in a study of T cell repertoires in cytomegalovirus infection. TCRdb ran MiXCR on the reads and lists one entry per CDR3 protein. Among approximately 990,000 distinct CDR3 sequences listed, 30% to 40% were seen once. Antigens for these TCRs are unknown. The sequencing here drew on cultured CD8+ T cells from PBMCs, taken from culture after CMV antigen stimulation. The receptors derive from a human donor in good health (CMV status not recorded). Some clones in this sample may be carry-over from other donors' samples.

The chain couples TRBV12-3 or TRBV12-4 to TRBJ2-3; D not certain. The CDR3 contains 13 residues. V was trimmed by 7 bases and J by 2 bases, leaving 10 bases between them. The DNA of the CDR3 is TGTGCCAGCACCCTATTAATCACAGATACGCAGTATTTT. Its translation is CASTLLITDTQYF.

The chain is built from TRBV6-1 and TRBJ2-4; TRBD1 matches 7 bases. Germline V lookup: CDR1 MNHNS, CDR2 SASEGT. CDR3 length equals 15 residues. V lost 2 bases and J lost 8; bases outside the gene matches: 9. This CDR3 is CASSEMDRPGDIQYF. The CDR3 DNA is TGTGCCAGCAGTGAAATGGACAGGCCAGGTGACATTCAGTACTTC.

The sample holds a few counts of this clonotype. DNA for the CDR3: TGTGCCAGCAGCGCACTCGCGGGGGCCCTCTTCCATGAGCAGTTCTTC. Translated: CASSALAGALFHEQFF. This chain connects TRBV7-9 to TRBJ2-1; D perhaps matches TRBD2 (7 bases). Trimming removed 5 bases at V and 8 bases at J, with 22 bases between. Germline loops: CDR1 SEHNR, CDR2 FQNEAQ (reference sequence). There are 16 residues in the CDR3. The entire variable domain, with the rest obtained from reference TRBV7-9 and TRBJ2-1, is as follows: DTGVSQNPRHKITKRGQNVTFRCDPISEHNRLYWYRQTLGQGPEFLTYFQNEAQLEKSRLLSDRFSAERPKGSFSTLEIQRTEQGDSAMYLCASSALAGALFHEQFFGPGTRLTVL.

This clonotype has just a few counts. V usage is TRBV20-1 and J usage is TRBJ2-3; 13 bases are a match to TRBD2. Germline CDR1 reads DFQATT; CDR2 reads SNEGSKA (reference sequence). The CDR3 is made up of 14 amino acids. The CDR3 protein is CSLTSGGSADTQYF. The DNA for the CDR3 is TGCAGCCTGACTAGCGGGGGGTCCGCAGATACGCAGTATTTT.

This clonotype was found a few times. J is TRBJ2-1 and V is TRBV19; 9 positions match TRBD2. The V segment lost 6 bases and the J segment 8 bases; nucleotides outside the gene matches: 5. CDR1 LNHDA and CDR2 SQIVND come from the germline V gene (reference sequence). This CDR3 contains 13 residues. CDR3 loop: CASRSGGRDEQFF. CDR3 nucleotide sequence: TGTGCCAGTAGAAGCGGGGGGCGGGATGAGCAGTTCTTC.

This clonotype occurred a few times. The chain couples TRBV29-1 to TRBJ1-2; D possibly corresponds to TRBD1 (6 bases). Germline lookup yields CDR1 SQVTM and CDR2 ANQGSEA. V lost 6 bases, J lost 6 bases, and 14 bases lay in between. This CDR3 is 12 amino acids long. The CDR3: CSVQAQGHGYTF. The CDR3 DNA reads TGCAGCGTACAAGCCCAGGGGCATGGCTACACCTTC. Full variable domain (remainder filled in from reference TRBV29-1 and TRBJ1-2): SAVISQKPSRDICQRGTSLTIQCQVDSQVTMMFWYRQQPGQSLTLIATANQGSEATYESGFVIDKFPISRPNLTFSTLTVSNMSPEDSSIYLCSVQAQGHGYTFGSGTRLTVV.

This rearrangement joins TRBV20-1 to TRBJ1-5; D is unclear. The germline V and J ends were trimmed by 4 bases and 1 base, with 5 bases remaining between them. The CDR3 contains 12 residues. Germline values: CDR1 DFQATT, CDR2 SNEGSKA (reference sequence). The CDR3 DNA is TGCAGTGCTATAACAAGCAATCAGCCCCAGCATTTT. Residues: CSAITSNQPQHF.

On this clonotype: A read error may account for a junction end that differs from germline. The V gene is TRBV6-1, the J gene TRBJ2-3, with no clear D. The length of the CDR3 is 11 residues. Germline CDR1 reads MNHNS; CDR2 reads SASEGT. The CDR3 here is CANSYRQVQYF. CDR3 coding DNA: TGTGCCAACAGTTACCGTCAGGTGCAGTATTTT.

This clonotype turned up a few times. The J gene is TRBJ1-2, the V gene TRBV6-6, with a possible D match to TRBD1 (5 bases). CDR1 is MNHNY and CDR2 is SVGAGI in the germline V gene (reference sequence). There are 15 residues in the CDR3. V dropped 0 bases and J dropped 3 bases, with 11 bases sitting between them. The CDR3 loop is CASSYSAGTDYGYTF. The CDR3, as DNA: TGTGCCAGCAGTTACTCGGCGGGGACCGACTATGGCTACACCTTC.

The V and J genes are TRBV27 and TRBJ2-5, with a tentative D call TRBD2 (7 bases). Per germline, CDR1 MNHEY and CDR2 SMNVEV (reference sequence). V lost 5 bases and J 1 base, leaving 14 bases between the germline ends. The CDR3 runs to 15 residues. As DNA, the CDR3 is TGTGCCAGCAGTACAAGGGGGGGGCTCCAAGAGACCCAGTACTTC. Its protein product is CASSTRGGLQETQYF.

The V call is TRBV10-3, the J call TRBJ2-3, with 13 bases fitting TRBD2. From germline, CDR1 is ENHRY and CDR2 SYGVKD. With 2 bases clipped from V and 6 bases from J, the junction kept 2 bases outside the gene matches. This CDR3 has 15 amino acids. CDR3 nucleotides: TGTGCCATCAGTGAGACTAGCGGGGGGGCCGATACGCAGTATTTT. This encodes CAISETSGGADTQYF.

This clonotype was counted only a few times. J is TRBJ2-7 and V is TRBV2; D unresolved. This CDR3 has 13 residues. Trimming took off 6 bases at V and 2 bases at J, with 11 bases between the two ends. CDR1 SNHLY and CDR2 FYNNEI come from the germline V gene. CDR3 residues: CASRRLLTYEQYV. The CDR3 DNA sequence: TGTGCCAGCAGGCGACTCTTAACCTACGAGCAGTACGTC.

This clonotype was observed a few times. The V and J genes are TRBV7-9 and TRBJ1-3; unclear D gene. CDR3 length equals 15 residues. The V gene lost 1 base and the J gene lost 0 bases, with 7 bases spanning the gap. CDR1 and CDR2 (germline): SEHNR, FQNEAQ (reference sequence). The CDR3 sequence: CASSLESGSGNTIYF. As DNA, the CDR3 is TGTGCCAGCAGCTTAGAGAGTGGCTCTGGAAACACCATATATTTT.

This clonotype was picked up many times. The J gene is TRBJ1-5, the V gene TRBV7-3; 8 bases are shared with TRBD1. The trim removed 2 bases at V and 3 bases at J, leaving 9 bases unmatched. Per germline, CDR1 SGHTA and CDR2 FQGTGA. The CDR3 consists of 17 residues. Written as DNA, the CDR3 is TGTGCCAGCAGCTTAGGATTACAGGGGGGAAACAATCAGCCCCAGCATTTT. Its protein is CASSLGLQGGNNQPQHF.

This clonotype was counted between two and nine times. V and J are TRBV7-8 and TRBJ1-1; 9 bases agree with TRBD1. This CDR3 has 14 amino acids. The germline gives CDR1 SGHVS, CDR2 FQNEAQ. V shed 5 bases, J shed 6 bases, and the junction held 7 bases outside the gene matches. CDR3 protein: CASSVTQGAPEAFF. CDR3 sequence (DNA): TGTGCCAGCAGCGTAACACAGGGGGCTCCTGAAGCTTTCTTT. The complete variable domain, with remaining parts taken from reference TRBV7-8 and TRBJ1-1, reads GAGVSQSPRYKVAKRGQDVALRCDPISGHVSLFWYQQALGQGPEFLTYFQNEAQLDKSGLPSDRFFAERPEGSVSTLKIQRTQQEDSAVYLCASSVTQGAPEAFFGQGTRLTVV.

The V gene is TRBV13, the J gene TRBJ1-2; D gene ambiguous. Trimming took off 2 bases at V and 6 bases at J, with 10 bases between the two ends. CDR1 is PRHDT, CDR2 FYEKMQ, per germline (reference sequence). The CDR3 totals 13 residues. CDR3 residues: CASSLWAGDGYTF. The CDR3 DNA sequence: TGTGCCAGCAGCTTATGGGCAGGAGATGGCTACACCTTC.

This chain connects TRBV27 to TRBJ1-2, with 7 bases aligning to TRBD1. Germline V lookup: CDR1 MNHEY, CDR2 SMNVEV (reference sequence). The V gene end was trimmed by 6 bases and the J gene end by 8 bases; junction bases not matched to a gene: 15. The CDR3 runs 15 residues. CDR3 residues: CASSFGQDLLEGYTF. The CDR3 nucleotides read TGTGCCAGCAGCTTTGGACAGGATCTATTGGAGGGCTACACCTTC.

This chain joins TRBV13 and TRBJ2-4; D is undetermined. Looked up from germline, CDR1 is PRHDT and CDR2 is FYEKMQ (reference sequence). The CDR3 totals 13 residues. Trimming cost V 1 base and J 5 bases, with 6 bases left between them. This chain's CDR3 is CASSLVDQNIQYF. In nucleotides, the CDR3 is TGTGCCAGCAGCTTAGTGGACCAAAACATTCAGTACTTC.

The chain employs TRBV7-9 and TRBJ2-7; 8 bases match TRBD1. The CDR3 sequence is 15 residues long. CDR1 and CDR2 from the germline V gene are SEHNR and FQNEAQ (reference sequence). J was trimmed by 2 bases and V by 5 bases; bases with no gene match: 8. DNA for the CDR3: TGTGCCAGCAGCCTACCTCAGGGACAGGCCTACGAGCAGTACTTC. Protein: CASSLPQGQAYEQYF.

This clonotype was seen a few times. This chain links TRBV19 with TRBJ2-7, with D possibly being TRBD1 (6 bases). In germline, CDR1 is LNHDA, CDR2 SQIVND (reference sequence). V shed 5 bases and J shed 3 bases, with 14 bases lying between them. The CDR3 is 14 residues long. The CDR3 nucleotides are TGTGCCAGTAGTCCCGGGACACGAAACTACGAGCAGTACTTC. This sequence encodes CASSPGTRNYEQYF.

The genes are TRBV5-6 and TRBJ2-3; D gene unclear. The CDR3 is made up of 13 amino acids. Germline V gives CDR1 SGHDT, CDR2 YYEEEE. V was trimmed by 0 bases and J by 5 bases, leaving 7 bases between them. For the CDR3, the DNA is TGTGCCAGCAGCTTGGGAGCAAGAGATACGCAGTATTTT. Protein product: CASSLGARDTQYF.

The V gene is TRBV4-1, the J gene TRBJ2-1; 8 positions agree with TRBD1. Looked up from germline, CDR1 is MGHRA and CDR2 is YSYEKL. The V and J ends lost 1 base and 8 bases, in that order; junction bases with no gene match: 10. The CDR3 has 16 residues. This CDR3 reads CASSQVTDRAYDEQFF. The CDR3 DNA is TGCGCCAGCAGCCAAGTGACGGACAGGGCTTACGATGAGCAGTTCTTC.

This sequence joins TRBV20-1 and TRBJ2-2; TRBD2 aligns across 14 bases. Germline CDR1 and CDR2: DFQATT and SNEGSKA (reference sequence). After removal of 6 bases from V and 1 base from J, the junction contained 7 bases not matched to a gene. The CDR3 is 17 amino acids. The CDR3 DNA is TGCAGTGCCGCCGGACTAGCGGGGGGTCTGAACACCGGGGAGCTGTTTTTT. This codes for CSAAGLAGGLNTGELFF.

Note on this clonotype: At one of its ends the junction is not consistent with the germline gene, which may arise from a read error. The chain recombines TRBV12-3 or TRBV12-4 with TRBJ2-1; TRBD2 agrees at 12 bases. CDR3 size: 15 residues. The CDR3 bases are TGTGCCAGCAGTCTAGCGGGGGGGCCTGAGAATGAGCAGTTCTTC. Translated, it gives CASSLAGGPENEQFF.

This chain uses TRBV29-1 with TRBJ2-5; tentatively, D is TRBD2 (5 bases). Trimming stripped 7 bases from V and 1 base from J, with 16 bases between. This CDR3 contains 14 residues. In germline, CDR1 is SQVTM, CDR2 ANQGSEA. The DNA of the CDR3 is TGCAGCGCCAAACCGGGCGGGTCCCAAGAGACCCAGTACTTC. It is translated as CSAKPGGSQETQYF.

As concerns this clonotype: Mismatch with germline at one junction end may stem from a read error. This chain's CDR3 is CASSHRQGDGNKPQHF. Here the CDR3 DNA reads TGCGCCAGCAGCCATAGACAGGGGGATGGCAATAAGCCCCAGCATTTT. This sequence joins TRBV4-3 and TRBJ1-5, with TRBD1 matching over 9 bases. Germline-derived CDR1 and CDR2 are LGHNA and YSLEER. This CDR3 has 16 residues.

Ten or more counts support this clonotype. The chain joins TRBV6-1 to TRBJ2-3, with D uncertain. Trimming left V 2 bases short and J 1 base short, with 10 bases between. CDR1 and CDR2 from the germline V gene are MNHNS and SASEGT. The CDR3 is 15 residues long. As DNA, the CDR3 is TGTGCCAGCAGTGAAAAGATCCTTCGCACAGATACGCAGTATTTT. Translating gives CASSEKILRTDTQYF.

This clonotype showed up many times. The CDR3 is CASSPSGGEQYF. The CDR3 bases are TGTGCCAGCAGCCCAAGCGGTGGCGAGCAGTACTTC. This rearrangement joins TRBV7-9 to TRBJ2-7; tentative D call: TRBD2 (5 bases). Trimming removed 5 bases at V and 6 bases at J, with 11 bases between. Germline CDR1 reads SEHNR; CDR2 reads FQNEAQ (reference sequence). The CDR3 has 12 residues.

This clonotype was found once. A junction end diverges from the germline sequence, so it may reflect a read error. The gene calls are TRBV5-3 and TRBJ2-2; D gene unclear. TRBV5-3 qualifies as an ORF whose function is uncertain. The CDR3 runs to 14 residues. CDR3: CASSLDPVIGELFF. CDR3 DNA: TGTGCCAGCAGCTTGGATCCAGTAATCGGGGAGCTGTTTTTT.